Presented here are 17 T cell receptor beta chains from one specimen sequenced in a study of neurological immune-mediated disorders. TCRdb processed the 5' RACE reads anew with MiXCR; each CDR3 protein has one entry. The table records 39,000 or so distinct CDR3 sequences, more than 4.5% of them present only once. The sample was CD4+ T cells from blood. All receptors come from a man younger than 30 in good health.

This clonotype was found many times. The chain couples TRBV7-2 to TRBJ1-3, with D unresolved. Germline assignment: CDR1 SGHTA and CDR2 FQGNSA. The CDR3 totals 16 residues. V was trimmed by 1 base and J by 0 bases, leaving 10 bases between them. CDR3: CASSLDGIRSGNTIYF. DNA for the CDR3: TGTGCCAGCAGCTTAGACGGAATCCGCTCTGGAAACACCATATATTTT.

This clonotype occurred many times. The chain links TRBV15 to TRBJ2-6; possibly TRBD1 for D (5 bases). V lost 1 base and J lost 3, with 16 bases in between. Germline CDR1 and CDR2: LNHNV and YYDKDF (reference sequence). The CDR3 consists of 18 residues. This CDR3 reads CATSRAQGLSVGANVLTF. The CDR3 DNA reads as TGTGCCACCAGCAGAGCGCAGGGCCTTTCTGTTGGGGCCAACGTCCTGACTTTC. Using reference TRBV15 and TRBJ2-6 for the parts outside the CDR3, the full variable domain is DAMVIQNPRYQVTQFGKPVTLSCSQTLNHNVMYWYQQKSSQAPKLLFHYYDKDFNNEADTPDNFQSRRPNTSFCFLDIRSPGLGDTAMYLCATSRAQGLSVGANVLTFGAGSRLTVL.

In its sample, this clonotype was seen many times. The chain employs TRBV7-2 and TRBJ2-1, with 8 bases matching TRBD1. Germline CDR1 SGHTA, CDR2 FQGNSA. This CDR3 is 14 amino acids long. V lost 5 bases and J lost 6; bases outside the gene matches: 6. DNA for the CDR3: TGTGCCAGCAGCGTCCGTCAGGGGGCCAATGAGCAGTTCTTC. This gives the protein CASSVRQGANEQFF.

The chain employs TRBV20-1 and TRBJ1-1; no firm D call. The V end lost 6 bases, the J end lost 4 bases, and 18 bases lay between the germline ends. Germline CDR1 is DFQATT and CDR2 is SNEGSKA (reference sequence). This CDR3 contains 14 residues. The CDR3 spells CSAKETYPFTEAFF. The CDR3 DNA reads TGCAGTGCGAAGGAAACCTATCCTTTCACTGAAGCTTTCTTT.

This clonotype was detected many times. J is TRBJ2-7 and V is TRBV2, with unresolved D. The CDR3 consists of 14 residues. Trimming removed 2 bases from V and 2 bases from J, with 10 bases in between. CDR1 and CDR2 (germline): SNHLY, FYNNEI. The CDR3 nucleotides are TGTGCCAGCAGTGAAACCAATCTACCCTACGAGCAGTACTTC. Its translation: CASSETNLPYEQYF.

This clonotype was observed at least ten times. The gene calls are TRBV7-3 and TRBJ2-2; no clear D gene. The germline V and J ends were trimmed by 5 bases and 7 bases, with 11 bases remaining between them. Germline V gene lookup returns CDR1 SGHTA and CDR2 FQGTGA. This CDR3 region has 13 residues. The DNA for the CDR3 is TGTGCCAGCAGCGTAAGGATGAGCGGGGAGCTGTTTTTT. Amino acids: CASSVRMSGELFF.

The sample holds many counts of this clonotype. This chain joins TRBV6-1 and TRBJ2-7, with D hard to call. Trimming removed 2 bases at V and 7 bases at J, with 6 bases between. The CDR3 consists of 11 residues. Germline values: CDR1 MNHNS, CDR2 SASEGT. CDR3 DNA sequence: TGTGCCAGCAGTGAACACTTGGAGCAGTACTTC. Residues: CASSEHLEQYF.

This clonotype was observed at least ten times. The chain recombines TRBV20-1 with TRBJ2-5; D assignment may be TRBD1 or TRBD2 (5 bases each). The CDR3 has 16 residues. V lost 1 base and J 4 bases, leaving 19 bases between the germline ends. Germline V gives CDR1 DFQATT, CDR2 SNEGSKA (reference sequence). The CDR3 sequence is CSARVGTDAKRETQYF. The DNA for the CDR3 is TGCAGTGCTAGAGTCGGGACCGACGCCAAAAGAGAGACCCAGTACTTC.

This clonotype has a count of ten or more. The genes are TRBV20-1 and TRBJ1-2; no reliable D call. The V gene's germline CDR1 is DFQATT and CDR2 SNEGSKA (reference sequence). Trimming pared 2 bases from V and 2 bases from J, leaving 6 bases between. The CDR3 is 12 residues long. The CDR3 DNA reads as TGCAGTGCTAGATCTCCAAACTATGGCTACACCTTC. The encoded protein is CSARSPNYGYTF.

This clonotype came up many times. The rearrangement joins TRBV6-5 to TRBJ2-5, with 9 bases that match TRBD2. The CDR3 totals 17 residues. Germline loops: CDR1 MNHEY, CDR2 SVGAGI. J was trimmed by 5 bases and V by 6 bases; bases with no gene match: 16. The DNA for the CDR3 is TGTGCCAGCAGGGGTCCTAGCGGGACCGCACACAGGGAGACCCAGTACTTC. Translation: CASRGPSGTAHRETQYF.

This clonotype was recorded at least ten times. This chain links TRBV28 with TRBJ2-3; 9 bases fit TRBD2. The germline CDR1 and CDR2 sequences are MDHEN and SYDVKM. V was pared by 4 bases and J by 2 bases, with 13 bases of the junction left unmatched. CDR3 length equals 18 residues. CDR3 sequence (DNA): TGTGCCAGCAGTTCCGTTAGCGGGGGACGGACTCTCACAGATACGCAGTATTTT. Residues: CASSSVSGGRTLTDTQYF.

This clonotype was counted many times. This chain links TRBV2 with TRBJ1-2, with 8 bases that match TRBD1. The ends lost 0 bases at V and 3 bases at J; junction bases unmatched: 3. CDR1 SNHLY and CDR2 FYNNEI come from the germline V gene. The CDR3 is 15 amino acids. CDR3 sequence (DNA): TGTGCCAGCAGTGAAGCGGCCAGGGGGCACTATGGCTACACCTTC. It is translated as CASSEAARGHYGYTF. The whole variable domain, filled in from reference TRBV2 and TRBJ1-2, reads EPEVTQTPSHQVTQMGQEVILRCVPISNHLYFYWYRQILGQKVEFLVSFYNNEISEKSEIFDDQFSVERPDGSNFTLKIRSTKLEDSAMYFCASSEAARGHYGYTFGSGTRLTVV.

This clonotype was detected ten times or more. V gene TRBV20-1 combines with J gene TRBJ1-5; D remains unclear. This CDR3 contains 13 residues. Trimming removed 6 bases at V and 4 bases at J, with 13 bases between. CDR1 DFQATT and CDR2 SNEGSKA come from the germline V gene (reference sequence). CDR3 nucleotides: TGCAGTGCCGTCTCCGGGGTTAATCAGCCCCAGCATTTT. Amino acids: CSAVSGVNQPQHF.

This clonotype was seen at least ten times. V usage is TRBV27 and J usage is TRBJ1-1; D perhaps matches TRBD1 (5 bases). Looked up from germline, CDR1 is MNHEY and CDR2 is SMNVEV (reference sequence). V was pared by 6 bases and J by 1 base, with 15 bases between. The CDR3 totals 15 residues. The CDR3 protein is CASSPFGGRNTEAFF. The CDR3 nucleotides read TGTGCCAGCAGCCCATTCGGGGGGAGGAACACTGAAGCTTTCTTT.

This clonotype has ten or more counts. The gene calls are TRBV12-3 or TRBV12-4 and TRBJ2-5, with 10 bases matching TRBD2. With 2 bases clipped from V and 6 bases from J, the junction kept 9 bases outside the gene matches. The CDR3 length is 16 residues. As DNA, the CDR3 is TGTGCCAGCAGTTTATATCTGAGCGGGGGGGCGAAGACCCAGTACTTC. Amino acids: CASSLYLSGGAKTQYF.

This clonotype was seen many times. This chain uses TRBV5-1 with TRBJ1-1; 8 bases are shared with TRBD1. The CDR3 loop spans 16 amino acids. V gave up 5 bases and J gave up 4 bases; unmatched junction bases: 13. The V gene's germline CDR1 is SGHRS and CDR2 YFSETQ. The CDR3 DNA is TGCGCCAGCAGACCCGGGACAGGACTGGAGGGCACTGAAGCTTTCTTT. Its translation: CASRPGTGLEGTEAFF.

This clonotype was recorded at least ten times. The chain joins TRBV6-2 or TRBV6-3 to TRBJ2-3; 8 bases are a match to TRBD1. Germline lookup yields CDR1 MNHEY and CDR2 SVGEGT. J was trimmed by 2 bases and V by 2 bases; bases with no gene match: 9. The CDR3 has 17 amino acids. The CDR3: CASSYPSGGPTTDTQYF. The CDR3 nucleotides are TGTGCCAGCAGTTACCCATCAGGGGGCCCTACCACAGATACGCAGTATTTT.